Following are 22 T cell receptor beta chains from one sample sequenced in a study of blood T cell repertoires in COVID-19. Sequenced by immunoSEQ multiplex PCR; TCRdb stores in-frame clones only, minus some. The table lists a few hundred thousand clones, nearly 90% of them singletons. The sequencing sample was made of peripheral blood. Source of these receptors: a man younger than 30 with active or convalescent COVID-19.

This clone has a single count. The CDR3 DNA follows: TGTGCCAGCAGCGACCCCGGGACAGCTACCTACAATGAGCAGTTCTTC. Amino acids: CASSDPGTATYNEQFF. The J gene is TRBJ2-1, the V gene TRBV9; TRBD1 matches 7 bases. The germline V gene has CDR1 SGDLS and CDR2 YYNGEE. J gave up 2 bases and V 3 bases, and 8 bases lay outside the gene matches. This CDR3 region has 16 residues.

V and J are TRBV19 and TRBJ1-1, with TRBD1 matching over 9 bases. In germline, CDR1 is LNHDA, CDR2 SQIVND (reference sequence). Trimming at V came to 6 bases and at J to 5 bases, leaving 4 bases not matched to a gene. The CDR3 consists of 13 residues. The CDR3 loop reads CASSRDRVTEAFF. The CDR3, as DNA: TGTGCCAGTAGCCGGGACAGGGTAACTGAAGCTTTCTTT.

The V and J genes are TRBV29-1 and TRBJ1-1, with D tentatively TRBD1 (6 bases). V was clipped by 6 bases and J by 7 bases, with 12 bases between them. Germline CDR1 and CDR2: SQVTM and ANQGSEA. The CDR3 is 11 amino acids. CDR3 in amino acids: CSVGADGEAFF. CDR3 nucleotides: TGCAGCGTGGGGGCCGACGGTGAAGCTTTCTTT.

This clone showed up just a few times. The CDR3 sequence: CASKNGEGQGGRGYTF. DNA of the CDR3: TGCGCCAGCAAGAACGGGGAGGGACAGGGTGGACGTGGCTACACCTTC. J is TRBJ1-2 and V is TRBV10-2, with TRBD1 matching 9 bases. Trimming removed 7 bases from V and 7 bases from J; junction bases left unmatched: 16. This CDR3 is built from 16 residues. The V gene's germline CDR1 is WSHSY and CDR2 SAAADI.

As concerns this clone: Other DNA sequences in the same sample also yield this CDR3. The chain has TRBV9 and TRBJ1-3; D is unresolved. The CDR3 is made up of 14 amino acids. The V and J ends lost 0 bases and 0 bases respectively, with 4 bases between them. Per the germline V gene, CDR1 is SGDLS and CDR2 is YYNGEE. CDR3: CASSVGSSGNTIYF. CDR3 bases: TGTGCCAGCAGCGTAGGTAGCTCTGGAAACACCATATATTTT. The full variable domain, in which reference TRBV9 and TRBJ1-3 provide the parts outside the CDR3, is DSGVTQTPKHLITATGQRVTLRCSPRSGDLSVYWYQQSLDQGLQFLIQYYNGEERAKGNILERFSAQQFPDLHSELNLSSLELGDSALYFCASSVGSSGNTIYFGEGSWLTVV.

This chain uses TRBV6-6 with TRBJ2-7, with 11 bases lining up with TRBD1. V dropped 5 bases and J dropped 9; count of bases not matched to a gene: 12. This CDR3 contains 15 residues. Per germline, CDR1 MNHNY and CDR2 SVGAGI (reference sequence). CDR3 in amino acids: CASSTPDRGLLRQYF. For the CDR3, the DNA is TGTGCCAGCAGTACCCCGGACAGGGGGCTTTTAAGGCAGTACTTC.

In the case of this clone: With a far larger clone one base away, a read error is the likely cause. The chain joins TRBV6-2 or TRBV6-3 to TRBJ1-1; D remains unclear. V dropped 5 bases and J dropped 1 base, with 5 bases sitting between them. The germline CDR1 and CDR2 sequences are MNHEY and SVGEGT. CDR3 length: 12 amino acids. Written as DNA, the CDR3 is TGTGCCAGCAGTACAGAGAACACTGAAGCTTTCTTT. Protein: CASSTENTEAFF.

This chain connects TRBV10-3 to TRBJ1-6, with no clear D. The CDR3 covers 14 residues. The germline V gene encodes CDR1 ENHRY and CDR2 SYGVKD. V lost 7 bases and J lost 5, with 12 bases in between. CDR3 sequence reads: CAIKADTHNSPLHF. DNA for the CDR3: TGTGCCATCAAGGCGGATACACATAATTCACCCCTCCACTTT.

The genes are TRBV11-2 and TRBJ2-5; TRBD2 aligns across 7 bases. Per germline, CDR1 SGHAT and CDR2 FQNNGV. After removal of 5 bases from V and 1 base from J, the junction contained 7 bases not matched to a gene. The CDR3 is 15 amino acids. The CDR3: CASSPLGGGQETQYF. In nucleotides, the CDR3 is TGTGCCAGCAGCCCACTGGGGGGGGGCCAAGAGACCCAGTACTTC.

The gene calls are TRBV5-1 and TRBJ1-6, with 8 bases aligning to TRBD1. V lost 3 bases, J lost 8 bases, and 7 bases stayed unmatched. The CDR3 is 15 residues long. The V gene's germline CDR1 is SGHRS and CDR2 YFSETQ. The CDR3 coding sequence is TGCGCCAGCAGCTATTCTCAGGGGGCGGATTCACCCCTCCACTTT. Translating gives CASSYSQGADSPLHF.

J is TRBJ2-1 and V is TRBV11-2; D may be TRBD1 (6 bases). Germline CDR1 SGHAT, CDR2 FQNNGV. The ends were cut back, 6 bases at V and 3 bases at J, with 12 bases in the middle. This CDR3 spans 14 amino acids. The CDR3 protein is CASSPQGFYNEQFF. CDR3 sequence (DNA): TGTGCCAGCAGTCCCCAGGGGTTCTACAATGAGCAGTTCTTC.

This clone was observed a few times. J is TRBJ2-7 and V is TRBV6-5, with 7 bases identical to TRBD1. Losses at the gene ends were 7 bases for V and 2 bases for J; bases not matched to a gene: 5. The CDR3 consists of 13 residues. From germline, CDR1 is MNHEY and CDR2 SVGAGI. CDR3 in DNA: TGTGCCAGCACCGGACAGGAGACCTACGAGCAGTACTTC. Translated, it gives CASTGQETYEQYF.

In DNA form, the CDR3 reads TGTGCCAGCAGGACAGGGGGCAGTAGAGGGGACACTGAAGCTTTCTTT. Translated: CASRTGGSRGDTEAFF. The J gene is TRBJ1-1, the V gene TRBV2; 10 positions match TRBD1. V lost 6 bases, J lost 3 bases, and 10 bases stayed unmatched. Germline V lookup: CDR1 SNHLY, CDR2 FYNNEI. This CDR3 has 16 amino acids.

The rearrangement joins TRBV19 to TRBJ2-7; perhaps TRBD2 as D (6 bases). Trimming shortened V by 5 bases and J by 3 bases, and 17 bases separated the two germline ends. The CDR3 sequence is 15 residues long. CDR1 and CDR2 (germline): LNHDA, SQIVND (reference sequence). CDR3 sequence: CASSPRDSPLYEQYF. The CDR3 coding sequence is TGTGCCAGTAGTCCCCGGGACTCCCCCCTCTACGAGCAGTACTTC.

The chain couples TRBV7-2 to TRBJ2-5; a possible D gene is TRBD2 (5 bases). Germline V CDR1 and CDR2: SGHTA, FQGNSA. CDR3 length equals 14 residues. The ends were cut back, 5 bases at V and 4 bases at J, with 14 bases in the middle. CDR3 nucleotide sequence: TGTGCCAGCAGCCCCGCCGGGATGTTAGAGACCCAGTACTTC. As protein: CASSPAGMLETQYF.

In its sample, this clone was seen a few times. The V and J genes are TRBV9 and TRBJ2-5; 11 nucleotides match TRBD2. The V gene end was trimmed by 0 bases and the J gene end by 4 bases; junction bases not matched to a gene: 2. The germline CDR1 and CDR2 sequences are SGDLS and YYNGEE. This CDR3 contains 15 residues. CDR3 region: CASSVGSGGGETQYF. CDR3 nucleotide sequence: TGTGCCAGCAGCGTAGGTAGCGGGGGGGGAGAGACCCAGTACTTC.

This rearrangement joins TRBV4-2 to TRBJ2-1, with TRBD2 identical over 9 bases. The CDR3 loop spans 16 amino acids. V dropped 0 bases and J dropped 5; count of bases not matched to a gene: 5. Per germline, CDR1 LGHNA and CDR2 YNFKEQ. The CDR3 DNA reads as TGTGCCAGCAGCCAAGAGGTTAGCGGGGGTGACAATGAGCAGTTCTTC. As protein: CASSQEVSGGDNEQFF.

The chain is built from TRBV19 and TRBJ1-5, with D perhaps matching TRBD1 (5 bases). There are 15 residues in the CDR3. Germline CDR1 is LNHDA and CDR2 is SQIVND (reference sequence). The ends were cut back, 3 bases at V and 2 bases at J, with 11 bases in the middle. CDR3 residues: CASSIGGGGNQPQHF. As DNA, the CDR3 is TGTGCCAGTAGTATTGGTGGGGGGGGCAATCAGCCCCAGCATTTT.

The genes are TRBV4-2 and TRBJ1-4; D perhaps matches TRBD1 (6 bases). This CDR3 region has 16 residues. The germline gives CDR1 LGHNA, CDR2 YNFKEQ. Trimming pared 0 bases from V and 1 base from J, leaving 9 bases between. This CDR3 reads CASSQDKQGTNEKLFF. The CDR3 DNA follows: TGTGCCAGCAGCCAAGATAAACAGGGAACTAATGAAAAACTGTTTTTT.

V usage is TRBV29-1 and J usage is TRBJ2-5, with 12 bases matching TRBD1. After removal of 4 bases from V and 5 bases from J, the junction contained 8 bases not matched to a gene. The CDR3 sequence is 15 residues long. Germline CDR1 SQVTM, CDR2 ANQGSEA. This CDR3 reads CSVAPGQGAGETQYF. The CDR3 nucleotides read TGCAGCGTTGCTCCGGGACAGGGGGCAGGGGAGACCCAGTACTTC.

As to this clone: This sample also contains other DNA sequences that code for the same CDR3. J is TRBJ2-5 and V is TRBV9; 10 nucleotides agree with TRBD2. The CDR3 spans 15 residues. The V gene's germline CDR1 is SGDLS and CDR2 YYNGEE. V lost 2 bases and J lost 2; bases outside the gene matches: 3. CDR3 in DNA: TGTGCCAGCAGCGTTAGCGGGGGGACGCAAGAGACCCAGTACTTC. Amino acid sequence: CASSVSGGTQETQYF.

The chain has TRBV6-5 and TRBJ2-5, with TRBD2 as a possible D gene (5 bases). V shed 6 bases and J shed 7 bases, with 12 bases lying between them. The CDR3 has 12 amino acids. Looked up from germline, CDR1 is MNHEY and CDR2 is SVGAGI. CDR3 in DNA: TGTGCCAGCAGCCCCGTTGGAGGGACCCAGTACTTC. Translation gives CASSPVGGTQYF.